This T cell receptor beta chain stems from a study of T cells after yellow fever vaccination. From the 5' RACE reads, TCRdb called clonotypes with MiXCR, one entry per CDR3 protein. The table has around 140,000 distinct CDR3 sequences, approximately 7.7% seen once. This clonotype was counted at least ten times. This receptor was obtained from a man aged 25 to 40 who received the YFV17D yellow fever vaccine. The sequenced sample was CD4+ T cells sorted from PBMCs, obtained 5 days after the yellow fever booster vaccination.

CDR3 sequence: CASSFGEVSYEQYF. In DNA, the CDR3 is TGTGCCAGCAGTTTCGGGGAAGTATCCTACGAGCAGTACTTC. This sequence joins TRBV12-3 or TRBV12-4 and TRBJ2-7; tentatively, D is TRBD2 (5 bases). The CDR3 has 14 residues. Trimming cost V 3 bases and J 1 base, with 10 bases left between them.